The following is a TCR beta chain sequence with its context. Its antigen is as yet unknown. V lost 9 bases, J lost 8 bases, and 6 bases stayed unmatched. CDR3 size: 11 residues. CDR1 is SNHLY, CDR2 FYNNEI, per germline. This sample is part of a study of immune evolution from preneoplasia to lung adenocarcinoma. General study results and limits: Normal lung had highest clonality; later lesions appeared denser, more diverse. Compared with EGFR-mutant or double wild-type lesions, KRAS-mutant nodules were more clonal.

TCRdb's table, derived via immunoSEQ multiplex PCR, lists solely in-frame clones and lacks some. The repertoire consists of 3,000 to 4,500 clones, with around 80% occurring once and the leading ten covering 5% to 6.5%. The sequence derives from a person between 65 and 80 years old with lung adenocarcinoma. Sequenced sample: FFPE lung adenocarcinoma in situ tissue. The chain combines TRBV2 with TRBJ1-2; 7 positions agree with TRBD1. This CDR3 is CARDRAEGYTF. CDR3 in DNA: TGTGCCAGAGACAGGGCGGAAGGCTACACCTTC.